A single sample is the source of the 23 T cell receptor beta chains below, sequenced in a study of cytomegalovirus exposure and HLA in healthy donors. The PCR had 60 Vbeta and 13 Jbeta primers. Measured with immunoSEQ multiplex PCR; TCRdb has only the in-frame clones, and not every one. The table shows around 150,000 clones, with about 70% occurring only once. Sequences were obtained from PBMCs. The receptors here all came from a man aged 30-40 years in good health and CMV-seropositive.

The CDR3 region is CASSLMGRANYGYTF. CDR3 DNA sequence: TGTGCCAGCAGTTTAATGGGCAGAGCTAACTATGGCTACACCTTC. This chain connects TRBV27 to TRBJ1-2; D is undetermined. The CDR3 runs to 15 residues. CDR1 and CDR2 (germline): MNHEY, SMNVEV (reference sequence). Trimming cost V 2 bases and J 0 bases, with 10 bases left between them.

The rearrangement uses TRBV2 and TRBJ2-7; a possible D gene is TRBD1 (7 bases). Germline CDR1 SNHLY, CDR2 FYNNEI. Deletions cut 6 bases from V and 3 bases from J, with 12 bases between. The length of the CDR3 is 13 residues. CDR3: CASRGGQLYEQYF. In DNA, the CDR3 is TGTGCCAGCAGGGGGGGACAGCTCTACGAGCAGTACTTC. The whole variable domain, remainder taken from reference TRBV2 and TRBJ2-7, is EPEVTQTPSHQVTQMGQEVILRCVPISNHLYFYWYRQILGQKVEFLVSFYNNEISEKSEIFDDQFSVERPDGSNFTLKIRSTKLEDSAMYFCASRGGQLYEQYFGPGTRLTVT.

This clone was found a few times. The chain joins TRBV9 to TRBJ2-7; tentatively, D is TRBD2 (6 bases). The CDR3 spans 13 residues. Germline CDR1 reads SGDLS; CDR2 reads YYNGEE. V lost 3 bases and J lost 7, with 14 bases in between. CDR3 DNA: TGTGCCAGCAGCGCCGGTAGCGGAAAAGAGCAGTACTTC. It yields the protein CASSAGSGKEQYF. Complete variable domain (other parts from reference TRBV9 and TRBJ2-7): DSGVTQTPKHLITATGQRVTLRCSPRSGDLSVYWYQQSLDQGLQFLIQYYNGEERAKGNILERFSAQQFPDLHSELNLSSLELGDSALYFCASSAGSGKEQYFGPGTRLTVT.

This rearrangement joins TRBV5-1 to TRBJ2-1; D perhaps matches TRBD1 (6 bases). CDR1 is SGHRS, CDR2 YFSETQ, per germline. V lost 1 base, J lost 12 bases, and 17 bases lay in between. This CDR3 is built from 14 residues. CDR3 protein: CASSLPDSTMTQFF. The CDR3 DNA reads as TGCGCCAGCAGCTTGCCGGACAGCACAATGACGCAGTTCTTC.

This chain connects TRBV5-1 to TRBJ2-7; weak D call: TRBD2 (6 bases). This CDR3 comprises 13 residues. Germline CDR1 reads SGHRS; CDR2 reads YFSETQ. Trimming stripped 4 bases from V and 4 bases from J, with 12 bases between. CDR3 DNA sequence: TGCGCCAGCAGCCCCCCGGGAGATTACGAGCAGTACTTC. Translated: CASSPPGDYEQYF.

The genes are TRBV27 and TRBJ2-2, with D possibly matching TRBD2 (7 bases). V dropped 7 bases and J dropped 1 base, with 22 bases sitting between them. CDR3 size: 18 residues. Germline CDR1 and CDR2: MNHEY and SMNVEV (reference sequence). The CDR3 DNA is TGTGCCAGCAAAGGGGGGGGTTTCCAACTAGGGAACACCGGGGAGCTGTTTTTT. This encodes CASKGGGFQLGNTGELFF.

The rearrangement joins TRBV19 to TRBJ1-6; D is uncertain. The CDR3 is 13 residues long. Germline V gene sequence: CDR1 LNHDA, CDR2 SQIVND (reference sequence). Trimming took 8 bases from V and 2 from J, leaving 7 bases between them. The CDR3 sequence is CASGAAYNSPLHF. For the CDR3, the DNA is TGTGCCAGTGGTGCAGCCTATAATTCACCCCTCCACTTT.

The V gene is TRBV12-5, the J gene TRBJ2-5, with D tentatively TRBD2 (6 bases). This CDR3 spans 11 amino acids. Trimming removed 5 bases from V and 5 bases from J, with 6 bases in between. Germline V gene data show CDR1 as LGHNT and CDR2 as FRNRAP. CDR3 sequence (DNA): TGTGCTAGTGGTCGGGGGGAGACCCAGTACTTC. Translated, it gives CASGRGETQYF.

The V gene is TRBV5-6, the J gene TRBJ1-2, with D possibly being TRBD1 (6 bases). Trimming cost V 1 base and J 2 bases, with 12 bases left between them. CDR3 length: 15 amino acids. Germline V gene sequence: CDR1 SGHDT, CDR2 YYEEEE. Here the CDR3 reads CASSLIAGTNYGYTF. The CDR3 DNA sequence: TGTGCCAGCAGCTTGATTGCAGGGACAAACTATGGCTACACCTTC.

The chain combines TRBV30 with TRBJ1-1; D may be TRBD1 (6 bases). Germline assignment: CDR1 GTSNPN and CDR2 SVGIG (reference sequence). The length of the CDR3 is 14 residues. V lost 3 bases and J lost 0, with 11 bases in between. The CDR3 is CAWSPGVMNTEAFF. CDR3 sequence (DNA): TGTGCCTGGAGCCCAGGGGTTATGAACACTGAAGCTTTCTTT. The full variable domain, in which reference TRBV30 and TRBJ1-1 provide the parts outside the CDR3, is SQTIHQWPATLVQPVGSPLSLECTVEGTSNPNLYWYRQAAGRGLQLLFYSVGIGQISSEVPQNLSASRPQDRQFILSSKKLLLSDSGFYLCAWSPGVMNTEAFFGQGTRLTVV.

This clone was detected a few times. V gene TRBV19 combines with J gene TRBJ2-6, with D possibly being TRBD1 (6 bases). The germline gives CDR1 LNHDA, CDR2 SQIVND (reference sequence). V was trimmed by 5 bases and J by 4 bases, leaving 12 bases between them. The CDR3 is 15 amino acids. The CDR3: CASSETGTGANVLTF. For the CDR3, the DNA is TGTGCCAGTAGTGAAACAGGGACCGGGGCCAACGTCCTGACTTTC.

Here the CDR3 reads CASSKLAGGSPETQYF. The CDR3 region has the DNA TGTGCCAGTAGTAAGCTAGCGGGAGGGAGTCCAGAGACCCAGTACTTC. The chain carries TRBV19 and TRBJ2-5; 12 bases fit TRBD2. This CDR3 spans 16 amino acids. The V segment lost 4 bases and the J segment 4 bases; nucleotides outside the gene matches: 7. The germline V gene has CDR1 LNHDA and CDR2 SQIVND (reference sequence).

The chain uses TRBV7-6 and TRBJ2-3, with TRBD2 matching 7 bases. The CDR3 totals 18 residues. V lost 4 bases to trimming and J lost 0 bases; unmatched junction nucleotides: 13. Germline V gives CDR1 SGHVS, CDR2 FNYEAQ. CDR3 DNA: TGTGCCAGCAGCTCGCTTAAGGGGCGGGAGCCTAGCACAGATACGCAGTATTTT. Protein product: CASSSLKGREPSTDTQYF.

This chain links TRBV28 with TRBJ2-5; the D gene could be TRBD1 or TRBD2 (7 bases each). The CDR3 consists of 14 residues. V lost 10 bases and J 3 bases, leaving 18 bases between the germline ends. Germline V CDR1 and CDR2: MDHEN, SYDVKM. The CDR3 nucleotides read TGTGCCACCAGGGGGGGTGTAGTAAAAGAGACCCAGTACTTC. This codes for CATRGGVVKETQYF. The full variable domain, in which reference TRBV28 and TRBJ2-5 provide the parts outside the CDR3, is DVKVTQSSRYLVKRTGEKVFLECVQDMDHENMFWYRQDPGLGLRLIYFSYDVKMKEKGDIPEGYSVSREKKERFSLILESASTNQTSMYLCATRGGVVKETQYFGPGTRLLVL.

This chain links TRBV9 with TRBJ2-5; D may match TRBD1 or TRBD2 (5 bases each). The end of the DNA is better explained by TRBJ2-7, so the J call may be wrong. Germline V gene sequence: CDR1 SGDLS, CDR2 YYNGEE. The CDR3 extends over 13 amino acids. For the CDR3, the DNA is TGTGCCAGCAGCGTAGCCACTGGGGGCGAGCAGTACTTC. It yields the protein CASSVATGGEQYF.

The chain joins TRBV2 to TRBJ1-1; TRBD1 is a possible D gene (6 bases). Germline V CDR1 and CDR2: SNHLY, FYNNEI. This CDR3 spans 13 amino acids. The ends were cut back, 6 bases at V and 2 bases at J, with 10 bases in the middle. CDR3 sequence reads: CASRRTENTEAFF. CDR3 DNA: TGTGCCAGCAGAAGGACAGAAAACACTGAAGCTTTCTTT.

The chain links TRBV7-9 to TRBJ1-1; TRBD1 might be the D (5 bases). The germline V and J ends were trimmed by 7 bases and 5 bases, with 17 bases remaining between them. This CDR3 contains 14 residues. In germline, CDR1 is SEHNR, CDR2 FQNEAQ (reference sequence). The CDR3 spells CASTGGVVRTEAFF. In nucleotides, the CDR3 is TGTGCCAGCACGGGGGGGGTGGTAAGGACTGAAGCTTTCTTT.

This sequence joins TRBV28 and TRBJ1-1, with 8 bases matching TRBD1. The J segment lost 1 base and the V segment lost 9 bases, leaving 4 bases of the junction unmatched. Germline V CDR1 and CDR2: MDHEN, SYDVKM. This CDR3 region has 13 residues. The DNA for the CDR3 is TGTGCCAGTCCACAGGGGGGGAACACTGAAGCTTTCTTT. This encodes CASPQGGNTEAFF.

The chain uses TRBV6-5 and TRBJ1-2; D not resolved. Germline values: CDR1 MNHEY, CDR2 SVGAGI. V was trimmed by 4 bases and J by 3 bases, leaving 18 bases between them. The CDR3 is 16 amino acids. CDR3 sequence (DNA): TGTGCCAGCAGTTCTAACAGACTAGGTTGGGACTATGGCTACACCTTC. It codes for CASSSNRLGWDYGYTF.

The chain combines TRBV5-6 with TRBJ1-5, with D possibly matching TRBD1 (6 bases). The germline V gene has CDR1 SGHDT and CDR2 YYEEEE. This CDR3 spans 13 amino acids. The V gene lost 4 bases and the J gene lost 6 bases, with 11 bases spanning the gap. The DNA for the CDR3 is TGTGCCAGCAGCCGGGGGGGGCGTCAGCCCCAGCATTTT. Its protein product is CASSRGGRQPQHF.

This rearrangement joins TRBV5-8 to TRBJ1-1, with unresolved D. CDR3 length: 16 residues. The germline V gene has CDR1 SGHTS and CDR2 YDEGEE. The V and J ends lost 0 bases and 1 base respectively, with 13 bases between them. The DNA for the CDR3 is TGTGCCAGCAGCTTGGGTGGGGAGATCTCGAACACTGAAGCTTTCTTT. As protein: CASSLGGEISNTEAFF.

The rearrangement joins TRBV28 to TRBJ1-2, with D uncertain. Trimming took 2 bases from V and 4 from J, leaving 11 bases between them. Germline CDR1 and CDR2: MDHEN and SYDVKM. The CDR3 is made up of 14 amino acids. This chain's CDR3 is CASSLNLLTYGYTF. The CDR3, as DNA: TGTGCCAGCAGTTTAAACCTCCTAACCTATGGCTACACCTTC.

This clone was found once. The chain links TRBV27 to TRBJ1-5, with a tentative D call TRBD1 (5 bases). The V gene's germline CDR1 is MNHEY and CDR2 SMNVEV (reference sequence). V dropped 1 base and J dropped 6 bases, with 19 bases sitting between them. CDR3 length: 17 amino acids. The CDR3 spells CASSLFVQANRGQPQHF. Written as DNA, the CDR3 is TGTGCCAGCAGTTTATTTGTACAGGCAAACAGAGGTCAGCCCCAGCATTTT.